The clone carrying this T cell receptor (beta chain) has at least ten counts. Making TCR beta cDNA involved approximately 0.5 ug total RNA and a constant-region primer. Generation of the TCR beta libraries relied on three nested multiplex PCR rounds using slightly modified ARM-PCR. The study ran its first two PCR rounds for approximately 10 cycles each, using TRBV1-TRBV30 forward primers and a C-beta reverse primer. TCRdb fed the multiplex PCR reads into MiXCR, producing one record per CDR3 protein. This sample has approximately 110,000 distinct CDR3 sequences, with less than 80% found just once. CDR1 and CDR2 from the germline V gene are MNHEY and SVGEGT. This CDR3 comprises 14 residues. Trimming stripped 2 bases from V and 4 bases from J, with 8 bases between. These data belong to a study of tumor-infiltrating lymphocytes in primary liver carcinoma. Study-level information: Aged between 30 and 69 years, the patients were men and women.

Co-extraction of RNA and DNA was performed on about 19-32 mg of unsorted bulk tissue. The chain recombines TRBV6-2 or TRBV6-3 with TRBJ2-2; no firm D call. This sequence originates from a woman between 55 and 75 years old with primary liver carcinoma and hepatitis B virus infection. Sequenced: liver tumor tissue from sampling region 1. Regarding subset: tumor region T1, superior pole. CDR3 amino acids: CASSYPRGTGELFF. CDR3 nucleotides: TGTGCCAGCAGTTACCCCCGAGGCACCGGGGAGCTGTTTTTT.